The subject of this entry is one T cell receptor beta chain. In the original processing: Amplifying reference gene primers gave estimates of nucleated cell counts. Generated by immunoSEQ multiplex PCR, the TCRdb table keeps only in-frame clones and is missing some. V and J calls and clone size come straight from that table; D and trimming were deduced from the DNA. The sample has about 170,000 clones; roughly 80% are singletons. These data belong to a study of blood T cell repertoires in COVID-19. Study summary: Researchers got acute and convalescent COVID-19 samples from the United States, Italy and Spain. In each case, the material was cDNA or gDNA derived from T cells, B-cell-depleted T cells, or PBMCs.

This sequence was found in a woman of 80 years or more with acute or convalescent COVID-19. The sequenced sample was peripheral blood.

The CDR3 sequence is CSVELTSGGVAYNEQFF. The CDR3 DNA follows: TGCAGCGTTGAATTGACTAGCGGGGGGGTCGCCTACAATGAGCAGTTCTTC. The chain couples TRBV29-1 to TRBJ2-1, with 14 bases matching TRBD2. V lost 2 bases and J lost 2; bases outside the gene matches: 5. CDR1 and CDR2 (germline): SQVTM, ANQGSEA. CDR3 size: 17 residues.